Each of the 28 T cell receptor beta chains below was sequenced from the same sample in a study of T cell responses to AZD1222 COVID-19 vaccine. Libraries were prepared by immunoSEQ multiplex PCR; TCRdb keeps only in-frame clonotypes and omits some of them. The top ten clones hold over 3% of a sample with about 100,000 clones, 87% of them seen once. Source: peripheral blood, taken on day 0 of AZD1222 vaccination. These receptors were taken from an adult in good health.

The V gene is TRBV24-1, the J gene TRBJ2-3, with D possibly TRBD1 on 6 matching bases. The V gene's germline CDR1 is KGHDR and CDR2 SFDVKD. Trimming shortened V by 0 bases and J by 3 bases, and 12 bases separated the two germline ends. The CDR3 runs 16 residues. The CDR3 protein is CATSDLQQGRTDTQYF. The CDR3 bases are TGTGCCACCAGTGATTTGCAACAGGGTAGAACAGATACGCAGTATTTT.

This rearrangement joins TRBV4-2 to TRBJ2-7, with D tentatively TRBD1 (6 bases). The CDR3 consists of 16 residues. The germline V gene encodes CDR1 LGHNA and CDR2 YNFKEQ. V gave up 4 bases and J gave up 2 bases, with 18 bases separating them. CDR3 in DNA: TGTGCCAGCAGCCCCACCCCACAGGGAGCTCCCTACGAGCAGTACTTC. This translates into CASSPTPQGAPYEQYF.

The genes are TRBV18 and TRBJ2-7; 7 positions agree with TRBD1. The CDR3 sequence is 13 residues long. Trimming at V came to 4 bases and at J to 4 bases, leaving 4 bases not matched to a gene. Germline V gene sequence: CDR1 KGHSH, CDR2 LQKENI. Here the CDR3 reads CASSRQGDYEQYF. The CDR3 DNA reads TGTGCCAGCTCACGACAGGGCGATTACGAGCAGTACTTC.

CDR3 loop: CASSQDWGETQYF. CDR3 bases: TGCGCCAGCAGCCAAGATTGGGGGGAGACCCAGTACTTC. This chain links TRBV4-3 with TRBJ2-5; perhaps D is TRBD1 or TRBD2 (5 bases each). Germline loops: CDR1 LGHNA, CDR2 YSLEER. The CDR3 length is 13 residues. Trimming stripped 0 bases from V and 5 bases from J, with 7 bases between.

Here the CDR3 DNA reads TGTGCCTGGAGTGTAGCCAGCAGTAATAGCAATCAGCCCCAGCATTTT. Residues: CAWSVASSNSNQPQHF. V usage is TRBV30 and J usage is TRBJ1-5; D ambiguous. The germline gives CDR1 GTSNPN, CDR2 SVGIG (reference sequence). The V and J ends lost 0 bases and 0 bases respectively, with 12 bases between them. The CDR3 sequence is 16 residues long.

The rearrangement joins TRBV7-9 to TRBJ1-1; the match to TRBD1 covers 9 bases. The CDR3 spans 13 residues. From germline, CDR1 is SEHNR and CDR2 FQNEAQ (reference sequence). V was pared by 4 bases and J by 3 bases, with 0 bases of the junction left unmatched. The DNA for the CDR3 is TGTGCCAGCAGCTGGACAGGGGACACTGAAGCTTTCTTT. This codes for CASSWTGDTEAFF.

V gene TRBV15 combines with J gene TRBJ1-4, with TRBD1 identical over 11 bases. Trimming at V came to 7 bases and at J to 3 bases, leaving 10 bases not matched to a gene. The CDR3 is 17 residues long. Germline V gene sequence: CDR1 LNHNV, CDR2 YYDKDF (reference sequence). As DNA, the CDR3 is TGTGCCACCACCTCGGGACAGGGGGGGTCAGCTAATGAAAAACTGTTTTTT. Its protein product is CATTSGQGGSANEKLFF.

The J gene is TRBJ2-7, the V gene TRBV6-2 or TRBV6-3; 8 nucleotides align to TRBD1. CDR1 is MNHEY and CDR2 is SVGEGT in the germline V gene. The CDR3 loop spans 15 amino acids. V lost 6 bases and J lost 5; bases outside the gene matches: 12. The DNA for the CDR3 is TGTGCCAGCAGCACCAACCTGCGGACAGGGAACGAGCAGTACTTC. Amino acids: CASSTNLRTGNEQYF.

The rearrangement joins TRBV4-2 to TRBJ1-2; 10 bases fit TRBD1. The CDR3 has 15 residues. CDR1 LGHNA and CDR2 YNFKEQ come from the germline V gene. V lost 4 bases and J lost 8; bases outside the gene matches: 10. This chain's CDR3 is CASSLGGTGAVGYTF. The CDR3 DNA reads as TGTGCCAGCAGCCTAGGAGGGACAGGGGCCGTGGGCTACACCTTC.

This clone came up a few times. The V and J genes are TRBV29-1 and TRBJ1-1; 7 bases are a match to TRBD1. CDR3 length: 13 residues. Germline V gives CDR1 SQVTM, CDR2 ANQGSEA. The ends lost 4 bases at V and 4 bases at J; junction bases unmatched: 6. The CDR3 bases are TGCAGCGTTGGACAGGGATGGGGCACTGAAGCTTTCTTT. Translated, it gives CSVGQGWGTEAFF.

The rearrangement joins TRBV18 to TRBJ1-1; D remains unclear. This CDR3 has 14 residues. CDR1 KGHSH and CDR2 LQKENI come from the germline V gene. Deletions cut 6 bases from V and 3 bases from J, with 14 bases between. The CDR3 here is CASSLTTLDTEAFF. In DNA form, the CDR3 reads TGTGCCAGCTCCCTGACGACTCTGGACACTGAAGCTTTCTTT.

V usage is TRBV19 and J usage is TRBJ1-5; no clear D. Trimming left V 4 bases short and J 0 bases short, with 10 bases between. Germline V gene data show CDR1 as LNHDA and CDR2 as SQIVND (reference sequence). The CDR3 spans 15 residues. The CDR3 here is CASSNGPNSNQPQHF. The DNA for the CDR3 is TGTGCCAGTAGTAATGGTCCCAATAGCAATCAGCCCCAGCATTTT.

The V gene is TRBV11-2, the J gene TRBJ2-2; D unclear. The CDR3 length is 14 residues. V lost 5 bases and J 0 bases, leaving 7 bases between the germline ends. Germline V CDR1 and CDR2: SGHAT, FQNNGV. The CDR3 region has the DNA TGTGCCAGCAGCATATTCGCGAACACCGGGGAGCTGTTTTTT. It specifies CASSIFANTGELFF.

The chain recombines TRBV19 with TRBJ1-1; no clear D gene. Trimming left V 11 bases short and J 1 base short, with 8 bases between. This CDR3 is built from 11 residues. Germline loops: CDR1 LNHDA, CDR2 SQIVND (reference sequence). The CDR3 protein is CASGRNTEAFF. The CDR3 DNA sequence: TGTGCCTCCGGCAGGAACACTGAAGCTTTCTTT.

This clone appeared once. The rearrangement uses TRBV19 and TRBJ1-2; D uncertain. Germline V gives CDR1 LNHDA, CDR2 SQIVND (reference sequence). The CDR3 covers 13 residues. The V gene lost 5 bases and the J gene lost 4 bases, with 11 bases spanning the gap. The CDR3 DNA reads as TGTGCCAGTAGTCCCCGAGGGTCCTATGGCTACACCTTC. Its translation is CASSPRGSYGYTF.

This clone was recorded once. The chain has TRBV4-3 and TRBJ2-5; 9 nucleotides agree with TRBD2. Germline CDR1 LGHNA, CDR2 YSLEER. The CDR3 contains 16 residues. V shed 0 bases, J shed 5 bases, and the junction held 7 bases outside the gene matches. CDR3 DNA: TGCGCCAGCAGCCAAGATTGGCGGGGGGGCCCCGAGACCCAGTACTTC. It is translated as CASSQDWRGGPETQYF.

The chain has TRBV29-1 and TRBJ1-1, with a weak D call TRBD1 (5 bases). V lost 3 bases and J lost 6, with 8 bases in between. Germline V CDR1 and CDR2: SQVTM, ANQGSEA. The CDR3 spans 11 residues. CDR3: CSVEAQAEAFF. For the CDR3, the DNA is TGCAGCGTTGAGGCACAGGCTGAAGCTTTCTTT.

The chain recombines TRBV9 with TRBJ2-5, with TRBD2 matching 9 bases. The germline V gene encodes CDR1 SGDLS and CDR2 YYNGEE. J gave up 7 bases and V 0 bases, and 10 bases lay outside the gene matches. The CDR3 covers 16 residues. The CDR3 protein is CASSVDLAGPQRTQYF. The CDR3 DNA is TGTGCCAGCAGCGTAGATCTAGCGGGGCCCCAAAGGACCCAGTACTTC.

The chain couples TRBV2 to TRBJ1-1; 9 nucleotides agree with TRBD1. Germline CDR1 and CDR2: SNHLY and FYNNEI. The CDR3 contains 15 residues. V was clipped by 5 bases and J by 0 bases; unmatched bases: 4. The CDR3 DNA reads TGTGCCAGCAGTCGGGACAGGGTCTTGAACACTGAAGCTTTCTTT. It encodes CASSRDRVLNTEAFF.

DNA for the CDR3: TGTGCCAGCAGCCCAATCCCTCGCGGAAACTATGGCTACACCTTC. This encodes CASSPIPRGNYGYTF. V and J are TRBV5-5 and TRBJ1-2; D remains ambiguous. The CDR3 loop spans 15 amino acids. The V and J ends lost 4 bases and 2 bases respectively, with 15 bases between them. From germline, CDR1 is SGHKS and CDR2 YYEKEE (reference sequence).

The count of this clone is one. The chain is built from TRBV7-9 and TRBJ1-1; 9 nucleotides align to TRBD1. The length of the CDR3 is 15 residues. After removal of 5 bases from V and 5 bases from J, the junction contained 9 bases not matched to a gene. Per germline, CDR1 SEHNR and CDR2 FQNEAQ (reference sequence). In DNA, the CDR3 is TGTGCCAGCAGCACAAAGAGGGGGACAGGGACTGAAGCTTTCTTT. As protein: CASSTKRGTGTEAFF.

This clone came up once. V gene TRBV18 combines with J gene TRBJ2-3; the D gene is possibly TRBD2 (5 bases). Germline CDR1 and CDR2: KGHSH and LQKENI. V shed 1 base and J shed 0 bases, with 17 bases lying between them. This CDR3 has 18 amino acids. The CDR3 nucleotides are TGTGCCAGCTCACCACTCCCCCCCAGCGGTGCTAGCACAGATACGCAGTATTTT. Its translation is CASSPLPPSGASTDTQYF.

The sample holds a few counts of this clone. The chain links TRBV18 to TRBJ1-2; 7 nucleotides match TRBD1. V dropped 3 bases and J dropped 4; count of bases not matched to a gene: 17. The CDR3 length is 18 residues. Germline CDR1 is KGHSH and CDR2 is LQKENI. The CDR3, as DNA: TGTGCCAGCTCACCCGTCGCTTTTGGACAGGCGTCTGCCTATGGCTACACCTTC. Its protein product is CASSPVAFGQASAYGYTF. The full variable domain, with the rest looked up from reference TRBV18 and TRBJ1-2, is NAGVMQNPRHLVRRRGQEARLRCSPMKGHSHVYWYRQLPEEGLKFMVYLQKENIIDESGMPKERFSAEFPKEGPSILRIQQVVRGDSAAYFCASSPVAFGQASAYGYTFGSGTRLTVV.

This clone appeared a single time. V is TRBV19 and J is TRBJ2-1; 8 nucleotides align to TRBD2. From germline, CDR1 is LNHDA and CDR2 SQIVND (reference sequence). CDR3 length equals 17 residues. V lost 6 bases and J lost 3; bases outside the gene matches: 13. The CDR3 region has the DNA TGTGCCAGTAGCCTGGGGTCGGCGGGGGGCGTCTACAATGAGCAGTTCTTC. Protein sequence: CASSLGSAGGVYNEQFF.

This chain connects TRBV28 to TRBJ1-4; D is ambiguous. The germline V and J ends were trimmed by 6 bases and 2 bases, with 1 base remaining between them. CDR1 MDHEN and CDR2 SYDVKM come from the germline V gene. This CDR3 has 11 residues. The CDR3 here is CASRTNEKLFF. The CDR3 DNA is TGTGCCAGCAGGACTAATGAAAAACTGTTTTTT.

The CDR3 protein is CSVEDRDGDTDTQYF. The CDR3 nucleotides are TGCAGCGTTGAAGATCGAGACGGGGACACAGATACGCAGTATTTT. The chain employs TRBV29-1 and TRBJ2-3, with D maybe TRBD2 (5 bases). The CDR3 spans 15 residues. The germline V gene has CDR1 SQVTM and CDR2 ANQGSEA. The V end was cut by 0 bases, the J end by 2 bases, with 12 bases between.

This clone was picked up a small number of times. This chain uses TRBV7-9 with TRBJ1-1; no clear D. The V gene's germline CDR1 is SEHNR and CDR2 FQNEAQ (reference sequence). V shed 2 bases and J shed 1 base, with 8 bases lying between them. The CDR3 is 14 amino acids. The CDR3 protein is CASSLYSGNTEAFF. The CDR3 DNA reads as TGTGCCAGCAGCTTATATTCAGGGAACACTGAAGCTTTCTTT.

This clone was found once. The J gene is TRBJ1-4, the V gene TRBV5-5, with TRBD1 as a possible D gene (6 bases). CDR3 size: 16 residues. Looked up from germline, CDR1 is SGHKS and CDR2 is YYEKEE (reference sequence). V lost 4 bases, J lost 3 bases, and 16 bases lay in between. The CDR3 sequence is CASSPPTGAANEKLFF. In DNA form, the CDR3 reads TGTGCCAGCAGCCCGCCGACGGGGGCTGCTAATGAAAAACTGTTTTTT.